This is a list of T cell receptor beta chains from one sample in a study of T-cell memory formation after mild COVID-19. TCRdb reprocessed the 5' RACE reads via MiXCR and lists one record per CDR3 protein. The sample consists of 35,000 to 45,000 distinct CDR3 sequences, 7.3% of them appearing once. Sequencing used PBMCs or a T cell subset sorted from them (not recorded which). The receptors shown here come from a young man who had mild COVID-19 (a few samples of this study predate the infection). Cell type and time point are not known. The CDR3 runs from the conserved cysteine through the conserved F or W.

j_call v_call cdr3_aa
TRBJ2-3 TRBV7-2 CASSPGWRGGGDTQYF
TRBJ2-3 TRBV18 CASSLGSSTDTQYF
TRBJ1-1 TRBV7-9 CASRERDTEAFF
TRBJ2-2 TRBV7-3 CASSSTLQLDTGELFF
TRBJ2-5 TRBV5-1 CASSSWGGEETQYF
TRBJ2-3 TRBV5-1 CASSFSNPADTQYF
TRBJ1-1 TRBV5-1 CASSLWTGGGTEAFF
TRBJ2-1 TRBV11-1 CASSLDGAGEQFF
TRBJ2-5 TRBV6-5 CASSYSGRGTQETQYF
TRBJ2-3 TRBV5-6 CASSLSPRTDTQYF
TRBJ1-1 TRBV12-3/TRBV12-4 CASSFGQGSEAFF
TRBJ2-2 TRBV5-1 CASSLTARRATGELFF
TRBJ1-1 TRBV20-1 CSARAGVRTEAFF
TRBJ2-7 TRBV18 CASSSNGGSYEQYF
TRBJ1-2 TRBV7-9 CASSSLQGADYGYTF
TRBJ1-2 TRBV5-1 CASSLVYQGRDGYTF
TRBJ1-2 TRBV4-2 CASSQEQSDYGYTF
TRBJ1-2 TRBV5-1 CASSQGVYGYTF
TRBJ2-2 TRBV6-5 CASSYGQDTGELFF
TRBJ2-3 TRBV7-6 CASSYTSTDTQYF
TRBJ2-7 TRBV18 CASSPLNEQYF
TRBJ1-3 TRBV25-1 CASSEVSTGNTIYF